Listed below are T cell receptor beta chains from one sample, sequenced in a study of T cells in Graves' hyperthyroidism and ophthalmopathy. MiXCR, applied by TCRdb to the multiplex PCR reads, yields one record per CDR3 protein. The data contain approximately 690,000 distinct CDR3 sequences, about 20% of them seen just once; the ten biggest clones take up around a third. The sequencing input was blood. The receptor source for this set is a man aged 30 to 39 with Graves' ophthalmopathy. Both conserved end residues are part of each CDR3.

v_call: TRBV9; j_call: TRBJ2-7; cdr3_aa: CASSVSPGAEEQYF
v_call: TRBV28; j_call: TRBJ2-7; cdr3_aa: CASSLGPSMDGSYEQYF
v_call: TRBV28; j_call: TRBJ2-5; cdr3_aa: CASSLAWQPQETQYF
v_call: TRBV12-3/TRBV12-4; j_call: TRBJ2-5; cdr3_aa: CASSKNVGLQETQYF
v_call: TRBV5-5; j_call: TRBJ1-1; cdr3_aa: CASSRGASNTEAFF
v_call: TRBV3-1; j_call: TRBJ2-3; cdr3_aa: CASSQRGSTDTQYF
v_call: TRBV12-3/TRBV12-4; j_call: TRBJ2-7; cdr3_aa: CASSISGTPEQYF
v_call: TRBV29-1; j_call: TRBJ1-2; cdr3_aa: CSVRDRGSNGYTF
v_call: TRBV6-1; j_call: TRBJ2-7; cdr3_aa: CASSQTAPNSYEQYF
v_call: TRBV7-9; j_call: TRBJ2-7; cdr3_aa: CASSLDGYNTYEQYF
v_call: TRBV12-3/TRBV12-4; j_call: TRBJ1-5; cdr3_aa: CASRGTDSNQPQHF
v_call: TRBV7-9; j_call: TRBJ2-3; cdr3_aa: CASSLALTDPGDTQYF
v_call: TRBV19; j_call: TRBJ2-5; cdr3_aa: CASSSSDRQETQYF
v_call: TRBV5-1; j_call: TRBJ1-1; cdr3_aa: CASSLESPTNTEAFF
v_call: TRBV5-8; j_call: TRBJ2-1; cdr3_aa: CASSPNNEQFF
v_call: TRBV7-2; j_call: TRBJ2-7; cdr3_aa: CASSLVAGDPYEQYF
v_call: TRBV6-1; j_call: TRBJ1-2; cdr3_aa: CASTMGQNYGYTF
v_call: TRBV6-1; j_call: TRBJ2-1; cdr3_aa: CASSELEVQRGNEQFF
v_call: TRBV28; j_call: TRBJ2-1; cdr3_aa: CASSPGLAGHSYNEQFF
v_call: TRBV28; j_call: TRBJ2-3; cdr3_aa: CASTRPQGLAGVDTQYF
v_call: TRBV7-6; j_call: TRBJ2-2; cdr3_aa: CASSPETGFSHELFF
v_call: TRBV2; j_call: TRBJ1-2; cdr3_aa: CASILKEAVYGYTF
v_call: TRBV9; j_call: TRBJ2-7; cdr3_aa: CASSVGNGLYEQYF
v_call: TRBV7-9; j_call: TRBJ2-7; cdr3_aa: CASSSTLDRTGNYEQYF
v_call: TRBV20-1; j_call: TRBJ2-1; cdr3_aa: CSARNSPSNEQFF
v_call: TRBV14; j_call: TRBJ1-2; cdr3_aa: CASSQDRVAGYTF
v_call: TRBV6-2/TRBV6-3; j_call: TRBJ2-7; cdr3_aa: CASRSPLHEQYF
v_call: TRBV10-3; j_call: TRBJ2-1; cdr3_aa: CAISPSGTSLRSYNEQFF
v_call: TRBV27; j_call: TRBJ1-1; cdr3_aa: CASSADISTAMNTEAFF
v_call: TRBV20-1; j_call: TRBJ1-4; cdr3_aa: CSARVKNEKLFF
v_call: TRBV11-2; j_call: TRBJ2-5; cdr3_aa: CASSLDRVAPYQETQYF
v_call: TRBV20-1; j_call: TRBJ2-3; cdr3_aa: CSAKDGASGGPDTQYF
v_call: TRBV20-1; j_call: TRBJ2-3; cdr3_aa: CSATRLAGGPDTQYF
v_call: TRBV28; j_call: TRBJ2-1; cdr3_aa: CASSPLRLANEQFF
v_call: TRBV28; j_call: TRBJ1-2; cdr3_aa: CASSLVPGLANYGYTF
v_call: TRBV11-2; j_call: TRBJ2-7; cdr3_aa: CASSSRPGQGLFYEQYF
v_call: TRBV20-1; j_call: TRBJ1-1; cdr3_aa: CSAGRSNTEAFF
v_call: TRBV3-1; j_call: TRBJ1-3; cdr3_aa: CASSQDPGLGSGNTIYF
v_call: TRBV5-1; j_call: TRBJ2-4; cdr3_aa: CASSEGHGIQYF
v_call: TRBV11-2; j_call: TRBJ1-1; cdr3_aa: CASSRPGGNTEAFF
v_call: TRBV7-9; j_call: TRBJ1-2; cdr3_aa: CASSMDRGRGYTF
v_call: TRBV19; j_call: TRBJ1-2; cdr3_aa: CASSIGQDGYTF
v_call: TRBV29-1; j_call: TRBJ1-4; cdr3_aa: CSAKDFAGEKLFF
v_call: TRBV30; j_call: TRBJ2-5; cdr3_aa: CAWSTMTGAQYF
v_call: TRBV5-1; j_call: TRBJ1-1; cdr3_aa: CASSLLGTGQNTEAFF
v_call: TRBV9; j_call: TRBJ2-7; cdr3_aa: CASSVDVGSSYEQYF
v_call: TRBV12-3/TRBV12-4; j_call: TRBJ2-5; cdr3_aa: CASTSGEETQYF
v_call: TRBV15; j_call: TRBJ2-7; cdr3_aa: CATSRTSGTLHEQYF
v_call: TRBV28; j_call: TRBJ2-7; cdr3_aa: CASSLFQGYEQYF
v_call: TRBV6-5; j_call: TRBJ2-2; cdr3_aa: CASNFGQGVTAGELFF
v_call: TRBV5-4; j_call: TRBJ2-1; cdr3_aa: CASSPVDPVNEQFF
v_call: TRBV28; j_call: TRBJ2-3; cdr3_aa: CASSMQGRSTDTQYF
v_call: TRBV20-1; j_call: TRBJ2-7; cdr3_aa: CSARDESYEQYF
v_call: TRBV10-3; j_call: TRBJ2-2; cdr3_aa: CAIRDTNTGELFF
v_call: TRBV6-2/TRBV6-3; j_call: TRBJ1-4; cdr3_aa: CASSYTRGVGEKLFF
v_call: TRBV20-1; j_call: TRBJ2-2; cdr3_aa: CSARDPWGNTGELFF
v_call: TRBV27; j_call: TRBJ2-1; cdr3_aa: CASSLSGAIYEQFF